One and the same sample provided the 5 T cell receptor beta chains below, sequenced in a study of OX40 agonist ivuxolimab in advanced cancers. The table came from immunoSEQ multiplex PCR; TCRdb's copy has only in-frame clones and leaves some out. The repertoire has about 83,000 clones, about 88% of them found once; the top ten carry roughly 1.8%. The starting material was CD4+ or CD8+ T cells sorted from blood, obtained in a trial of the OX40 agonist ivuxolimab. The receptors stem from an adult with an advanced solid tumor such as melanoma, head and neck, liver or kidney cancer.

The chain employs TRBV7-9 and TRBJ2-3; 9 bases fit TRBD1. The CDR3 has 18 amino acids. Unmatched junction bases numbered 13, after V lost 5 bases and J lost 1 base. Per the germline V gene, CDR1 is SEHNR and CDR2 is FQNEAQ (reference sequence). This CDR3 reads CASSPHPGQGGGTDTQYF. The CDR3 DNA sequence: TGTGCCAGCAGCCCTCACCCGGGACAGGGAGGGGGCACAGATACGCAGTATTTT.

This sequence joins TRBV28 and TRBJ1-2; possible D gene TRBD1, 5 bases. There are 16 residues in the CDR3. With 5 bases removed from V and 4 bases from J, the gap between germline ends came to 20 bases. Germline loops: CDR1 MDHEN, CDR2 SYDVKM. The CDR3 here is CASSTRPGPQGYGYTF. In DNA, the CDR3 is TGTGCCAGCAGTACTCGCCCGGGGCCTCAGGGCTATGGCTACACCTTC.

V usage is TRBV11-2 and J usage is TRBJ2-5; 7 positions agree with TRBD1. This CDR3 is 13 amino acids long. J gave up 5 bases and V 4 bases, and 4 bases lay outside the gene matches. CDR1 and CDR2 from the germline V gene are SGHAT and FQNNGV. CDR3 residues: CASSSDRRETQYF. CDR3 in DNA: TGTGCCAGCAGCTCGGACAGGAGGGAGACCCAGTACTTC.

The J gene is TRBJ2-2, the V gene TRBV27, with D possibly matching TRBD1 (8 bases). The CDR3 totals 15 residues. Trimming removed 8 bases from V and 7 bases from J, with 20 bases in between. Germline V gene data show CDR1 as MNHEY and CDR2 as SMNVEV (reference sequence). The CDR3, as DNA: TGTGCCAGCGGACAGAGACAGGGGAGGGTCGGGGAGCTGTTTTTT. Translated: CASGQRQGRVGELFF.

CDR3 coding DNA: TGTGCCAGCAGCCATGAGGCGTTAGAGACCCAGTACTTC. Translated, it gives CASSHEALETQYF. The genes are TRBV6-5 and TRBJ2-5; D is unresolved. Trimming shortened V by 6 bases and J by 4 bases, and 12 bases separated the two germline ends. The CDR3 consists of 13 residues. In germline, CDR1 is MNHEY, CDR2 SVGAGI.